The 8 T cell receptor beta chains presented below share a single source sample, sequenced in a study of blood T cells in healthy people across ages. A sample-barcoded 5' primer and a J-beta primer mix were used in a second PCR of roughly 7 to 11 cycles. TCRdb re-derived calls from the 5' RACE reads in MiXCR, one entry per CDR3 protein. The sample shows about 640,000 distinct CDR3 sequences, under 65% of them seen only once. Material for sequencing was blood. The source is a man between 60 and 70 years old in good health.

For this clonotype: Sequence at one end of the junction differs from germline and may be a read error. The V call is TRBV20-1, the J call TRBJ2-7, with TRBD1 matching 11 bases. In germline, CDR1 is DFQATT, CDR2 SNEGSKA (reference sequence). This CDR3 region has 14 residues. CDR3: CSATGTGGTYEQYF. Here the CDR3 DNA reads TGCAGCGCTACCGGGACAGGGGGTACCTACGAGCAGTACTTC.

CDR3 DNA: TGTGCCAGCAGCTTAGAATGGGCCCACTATGGCTACACCTTC. It is translated as CASSLEWAHYGYTF. The chain recombines TRBV11-2 with TRBJ1-2; D unclear. Deletions cut 0 bases from V and 3 bases from J, with 8 bases between. The germline gives CDR1 SGHAT, CDR2 FQNNGV. The CDR3 has 14 residues.

This clonotype has only a few counts. This chain uses TRBV9 with TRBJ2-7; 7 positions match TRBD1. Looked up from germline, CDR1 is SGDLS and CDR2 is YYNGEE. The CDR3 runs to 14 residues. V was clipped by 3 bases and J by 3 bases; unmatched bases: 6. CDR3 sequence: CASSARQGHYEQYF. The CDR3 bases are TGTGCCAGCAGCGCGAGACAGGGACACTACGAGCAGTACTTC.

This rearrangement joins TRBV6-5 to TRBJ2-7, with D perhaps matching TRBD1 (6 bases). The CDR3 is 12 amino acids. V lost 5 bases and J lost 5, with 10 bases in between. CDR1 is MNHEY, CDR2 SVGAGI, per germline. The CDR3 loop is CASSRNRDEQYF. The CDR3 nucleotides read TGTGCCAGCAGTCGAAACAGGGACGAGCAGTACTTC.

The V gene is TRBV6-5, the J gene TRBJ1-2; D is unclear. V dropped 5 bases and J dropped 7 bases, with 11 bases sitting between them. The CDR3 is made up of 12 amino acids. Germline-derived CDR1 and CDR2 are MNHEY and SVGAGI. The CDR3 DNA reads TGTGCCAGCAGTAATCCTTGGGGTGGCTACACCTTC. Residues: CASSNPWGGYTF.

The V and J genes are TRBV28 and TRBJ2-7; 8 positions agree with TRBD2. The CDR3 length is 14 residues. Per germline, CDR1 MDHEN and CDR2 SYDVKM. V lost 7 bases and J lost 2; bases outside the gene matches: 7. CDR3 sequence reads: CASIPSGGPYEQYF. The CDR3 nucleotides are TGTGCCAGCATTCCCAGCGGGGGACCCTACGAGCAGTACTTC.

The rearrangement joins TRBV20-1 to TRBJ2-3; a possible D gene is TRBD2 (6 bases). The CDR3 has 15 amino acids. From germline, CDR1 is DFQATT and CDR2 SNEGSKA (reference sequence). V shed 4 bases and J shed 4 bases, with 18 bases lying between them. CDR3 DNA: TGCAGTGCTAACCCCGGGAGCTCCGGGGCAGATACGCAGTATTTT. Translating it yields CSANPGSSGADTQYF.

The genes are TRBV12-3 or TRBV12-4 and TRBJ1-2; TRBD1 agrees at 10 bases. The CDR3 runs 15 residues. Unmatched junction bases numbered 4, after V lost 5 bases and J lost 1 base. The CDR3 loop reads CASSVGTGVNYGYTF. DNA of the CDR3: TGTGCCAGCAGTGTCGGGACAGGGGTTAACTATGGCTACACCTTC.